Listed below are T cell receptor beta chains from one sample, sequenced in a study of shared clonotypes between healthy human individuals. The method was immunoSEQ multiplex PCR; TCRdb's version includes in-frame clones alone and lacks a portion of them. The sample holds about 2 million clones, roughly 94% seen once. What was sequenced was naive CD8+ T cells sorted from blood. All receptors derive from a young man in good health. CDR3s include the opening cysteine and the closing phenylalanine or tryptophan. Fields, in order: V gene, J gene, D gene, clone size, CDR3 DNA, CDR3 protein. D genes are given only for firm matches. Where a row states a size, it is once, few, many or the class of an expanded clone; other rows omit it.

v_gene: TRBV2
j_gene: TRBJ1-1
d_gene: -
abundance: -
CDR3nt: TGTGCTACCCAGTACACTGAAGCTTTCTTT
CDR3aa: CATQYTEAFF

v_gene: TRBV2
j_gene: TRBJ1-4
d_gene: -
abundance: -
CDR3nt: TGTGCCAGCAGTGATTGGGGCAATGAAAAACTGTTTTTT
CDR3aa: CASSDWGNEKLFF

v_gene: TRBV5-1
j_gene: TRBJ1-4
d_gene: -
abundance: -
CDR3nt: TGCGCCAGCAGCGCAGAAGGGAATTGGGGTGAAAAACTGTTTTTT
CDR3aa: CASSAEGNWGEKLFF

v_gene: TRBV11-2
j_gene: TRBJ2-6
d_gene: TRBD1
abundance: -
CDR3nt: TGTGCCAGCAGCTTCGGGACAGGGGGGCACGTCCTGACTTTC
CDR3aa: CASSFGTGGHVLTF

v_gene: TRBV19
j_gene: TRBJ2-1
d_gene: -
abundance: -
CDR3nt: TGTGCCAGTACCAAGGGGACAGAGCAGTTCTTC
CDR3aa: CASTKGTEQFF

v_gene: TRBV18
j_gene: TRBJ2-5
d_gene: TRBD2
abundance: -
CDR3nt: TGTGCCAGCTCATCATCTAGCGGGGGGGCGCAAGAGACCCAGTACTTC
CDR3aa: CASSSSSGGAQETQYF

v_gene: TRBV30
j_gene: TRBJ2-2
d_gene: -
abundance: -
CDR3nt: TGTGCCTGGAGGACTATCGGGGAGCTGTTTTTT
CDR3aa: CAWRTIGELFF

v_gene: TRBV6-5
j_gene: TRBJ2-3
d_gene: -
abundance: -
CDR3nt: TGTGCCAGCTCAGTCGGGTTCACAGATACGCAGTATTTT
CDR3aa: CASSVGFTDTQYF

v_gene: TRBV7-9
j_gene: TRBJ2-7
d_gene: -
abundance: -
CDR3nt: TGTGCCAGCAGCTCCGACAGTCCCTACGAGCAGTACTTC
CDR3aa: CASSSDSPYEQYF

v_gene: TRBV4-2
j_gene: TRBJ2-3
d_gene: TRBD2
abundance: -
CDR3nt: TGTGCCAGCAGCCACGTCCTTAGCGGGGGCGCAGATACGCAGTATTTT
CDR3aa: CASSHVLSGGADTQYF

v_gene: TRBV5-6
j_gene: TRBJ1-4
d_gene: TRBD1
abundance: -
CDR3nt: TGTGCCAGCAGCTTTCCGGGACAGTTGGAAAAACTGTTTTTT
CDR3aa: CASSFPGQLEKLFF

v_gene: TRBV7-9
j_gene: TRBJ1-2
d_gene: TRBD1
abundance: -
CDR3nt: TGTGCCAGCAGCTTGAGCGGGACAGGGGTCGGCTACACCTTC
CDR3aa: CASSLSGTGVGYTF

v_gene: TRBV30
j_gene: TRBJ1-1
d_gene: -
abundance: -
CDR3nt: TGTGCCTGGAGGTGGATGAACACTGAAGCTTTCTTT
CDR3aa: CAWRWMNTEAFF

v_gene: TRBV7-8
j_gene: TRBJ2-5
d_gene: TRBD2
abundance: -
CDR3nt: TGTGCCAGCAGCTTCGGACTAGCGGGGGGGCTCCAAGAGACCCAGTACTTC
CDR3aa: CASSFGLAGGLQETQYF

v_gene: TRBV19
j_gene: TRBJ1-6
d_gene: -
abundance: -
CDR3nt: TGTGCCAGTACCCCCGGGGGAATAATTCGACCCCTCCACTTT
CDR3aa: CASTPGGIIRPLHF

v_gene: TRBV4-3
j_gene: TRBJ1-4
d_gene: TRBD1
abundance: -
CDR3nt: TGCGCCAGCAGCCGCCTACAGGGACAGGGGAATGAAAAACTGTTTTTT
CDR3aa: CASSRLQGQGNEKLFF

v_gene: TRBV27
j_gene: TRBJ2-7
d_gene: TRBD2
abundance: -
CDR3nt: TGTGCCAGCAGTCCTAGCGGGAGGGCATACGAGCAGTACTTC
CDR3aa: CASSPSGRAYEQYF

v_gene: TRBV6-1
j_gene: TRBJ2-7
d_gene: -
abundance: -
CDR3nt: TGTGCCAGCAGTGAACAGGACTTTCGCTCCTACGAGCAGTACTTC
CDR3aa: CASSEQDFRSYEQYF

v_gene: TRBV5-1
j_gene: TRBJ2-1
d_gene: -
abundance: -
CDR3nt: TGCGCCAGCAGCTTGGGGCAGGGAGTCGGCAATGAGCAGTTCTTC
CDR3aa: CASSLGQGVGNEQFF

v_gene: TRBV4-1
j_gene: TRBJ1-6
d_gene: -
abundance: -
CDR3nt: TGCGCCAGCAGCCAAGACGTCAGGGTGGGAGCCTATAATTCACCCCTCCACTTT
CDR3aa: CASSQDVRVGAYNSPLHF

v_gene: TRBV6-5
j_gene: TRBJ2-7
d_gene: -
abundance: once
CDR3nt: TGTGCCAGCAGTTATCAGACAGGCCATAACTACGAGCAGTACTTC
CDR3aa: CASSYQTGHNYEQYF

v_gene: TRBV7-9
j_gene: TRBJ1-2
d_gene: -
abundance: -
CDR3nt: TGTGCCAGCAGCTTGGCGGACGCTCCTAACTATGGCTACACCTTC
CDR3aa: CASSLADAPNYGYTF

v_gene: TRBV2
j_gene: TRBJ2-2
d_gene: TRBD1
abundance: -
CDR3nt: TGTGCCAGCAGCGTCCCGGGACAGGGGGCGACCGGGGAGCTGTTTTTT
CDR3aa: CASSVPGQGATGELFF

v_gene: TRBV10-3
j_gene: TRBJ2-7
d_gene: TRBD2
abundance: few
CDR3nt: TGTGCCATCAGAGCCGGGACTAGTGACTACGAGCAGTACTTC
CDR3aa: CAIRAGTSDYEQYF

v_gene: TRBV10-3
j_gene: TRBJ2-7
d_gene: -
abundance: -
CDR3nt: TGTGCCATCAGTGACGGCAGTACCTACGAGCAGTACTTC
CDR3aa: CAISDGSTYEQYF

v_gene: TRBV7-2
j_gene: TRBJ2-5
d_gene: TRBD2
abundance: -
CDR3nt: TGTGCCAGCAGCGGCCTAGGGCTAGCGGGCCCTGAGACCCAGTACTTC
CDR3aa: CASSGLGLAGPETQYF

v_gene: TRBV29-1
j_gene: TRBJ1-5
d_gene: TRBD1
abundance: -
CDR3nt: TGCAGCGTTCTAGGACAGGGGCAAACCCAGCATTTT
CDR3aa: CSVLGQGQTQHF

v_gene: TRBV10-3
j_gene: TRBJ1-6
d_gene: -
abundance: -
CDR3nt: TGTGCCATCAGTGAGGTGGGGGAACTTGGGTCACCCCTCCACTTT
CDR3aa: CAISEVGELGSPLHF

v_gene: TRBV6-5
j_gene: TRBJ2-1
d_gene: TRBD2
abundance: -
CDR3nt: TGTGCCAGCCGGTTAAGCGGGAGGTCCTACAATGAGCAGTTCTTC
CDR3aa: CASRLSGRSYNEQFF

v_gene: TRBV4-1
j_gene: TRBJ1-2
d_gene: -
abundance: -
CDR3nt: TGCGCCAGCAGCCAAGAGTGGCAGGCGACGAACTATGGCTACACCTTC
CDR3aa: CASSQEWQATNYGYTF

v_gene: TRBV10-3
j_gene: TRBJ2-5
d_gene: -
abundance: -
CDR3nt: TGTGCCATCAGCGGAAATATACTCGGCTTCCAAGAGACCCAGTACTTC
CDR3aa: CAISGNILGFQETQYF